The rows below give T cell receptor beta chains drawn from one sample of a study of early T cells in non-severe SARS-CoV-2 infection. MiXCR was run by TCRdb on the 5' RACE reads, yielding one entry per CDR3 protein. The table records 30,000 to 35,000 distinct CDR3 sequences, under 7.5% of them present only once. Material: whole blood. The receptors stem from an adult who was a healthcare worker with PCR-confirmed SARS-CoV-2 infection or an uninfected control (not recorded which). CDR3s include the opening cysteine and the closing phenylalanine or tryptophan.

>TRBJ2-7|TRBV20-1
CSARIYGTGTYEQYF
>TRBJ2-3|TRBV11-2
CASSLGLAGVGDTQYF
>TRBJ1-1|TRBV5-4
CASSAGQSNTEAFF
>TRBJ2-3|TRBV5-5
CASSRGGSDGTDTQYF
>TRBJ2-1|TRBV28
CASSLLGNREQFF
>TRBJ2-7|TRBV20-1
CSARPPTAYEQYF
>TRBJ1-5|TRBV27
CASSLSGPVSNQPQHF
>TRBJ1-6|TRBV21-1
CASSMTRRSNSPLHF
>TRBJ2-1|TRBV2
CASKDREHYNEQFF
>TRBJ2-6|TRBV29-1
CSVESQRGANVLTF
>TRBJ2-7|TRBV19
CASSIVGSRTYEQYF
>TRBJ2-5|TRBV29-1
CSVEGGLETQYF